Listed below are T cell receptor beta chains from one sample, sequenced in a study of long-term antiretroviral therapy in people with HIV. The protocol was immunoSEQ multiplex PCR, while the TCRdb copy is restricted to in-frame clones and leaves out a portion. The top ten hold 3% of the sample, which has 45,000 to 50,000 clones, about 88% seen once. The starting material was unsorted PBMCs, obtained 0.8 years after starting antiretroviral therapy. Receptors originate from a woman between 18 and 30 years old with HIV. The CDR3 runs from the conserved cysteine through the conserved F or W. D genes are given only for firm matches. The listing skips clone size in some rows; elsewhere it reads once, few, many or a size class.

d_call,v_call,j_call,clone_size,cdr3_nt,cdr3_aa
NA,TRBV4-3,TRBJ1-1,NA,TGCGCTAGACGACGCGAGGGTTGGACTGAAGCTTTCTTT,CARRREGWTEAFF
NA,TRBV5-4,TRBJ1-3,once,TGTGCCAGCAGCGGGCGGGCAGGAGCTGTAGGTGGAAACACCATATATTTT,CASSGRAGAVGGNTIYF
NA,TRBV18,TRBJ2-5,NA,TGTGCCAGCTCACCACAGCAGGGAGAGACCCAGTACTTC,CASSPQQGETQYF
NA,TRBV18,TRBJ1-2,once,TGTGCCAGCTCGCATAAACAGGGACCGTCAAGTGGCTACACCTTC,CASSHKQGPSSGYTF
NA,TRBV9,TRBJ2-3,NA,TGTGCCAGCAGCGCTTCCCCGAGGGTAGATACGCAGTATTTT,CASSASPRVDTQYF
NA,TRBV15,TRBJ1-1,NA,TGTGCCACCAGCGGAAGGGAGGGGAAAGAAGCTTTCTTT,CATSGREGKEAFF
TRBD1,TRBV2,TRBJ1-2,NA,TGTGCAAGGGGGACAGGGGTCGGCGACTATGGCTACACCTTC,CARGTGVGDYGYTF
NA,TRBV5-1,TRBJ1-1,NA,TGCGCCAGCAGCCCCAGGACAGAGAACACTGAAGCTTTCTTT,CASSPRTENTEAFF
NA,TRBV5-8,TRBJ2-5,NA,TGTGCCAGCAGCTTGGGTAGGGAGACCCAGTACTTC,CASSLGRETQYF
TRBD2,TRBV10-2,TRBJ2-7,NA,TGCGCCAGCAGTGAGCGGGAGGGCCGACAGCAGTACTTC,CASSEREGRQQYF
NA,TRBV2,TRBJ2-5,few,TGTGCCAGCAGTGGAGGGGTTGGAGAGACCCAGTACTTC,CASSGGVGETQYF
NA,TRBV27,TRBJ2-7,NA,TGTGCCAGCGGAGACAGCTTCTACGAGCAGTACTTC,CASGDSFYEQYF
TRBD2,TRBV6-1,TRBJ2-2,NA,TGTGCCAGCAGTGCCTGGACTAGCGGGAGGCGGGTAACCGGGGAGCTGTTTTTT,CASSAWTSGRRVTGELFF
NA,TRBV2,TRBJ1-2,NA,TGTGCCAGCAGTGATGCTCTTAGCACTAACTATGGCTACACCTTC,CASSDALSTNYGYTF
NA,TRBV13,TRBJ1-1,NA,TGTGCCAGCAGCATTGGACCCGCGGTATACACTGAAGCTTTCTTT,CASSIGPAVYTEAFF
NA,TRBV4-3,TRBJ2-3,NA,TGCGCCAGCAGCGTAACCACACTCACAGATACGCAGTATTTT,CASSVTTLTDTQYF
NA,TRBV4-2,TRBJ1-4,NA,TGTGCCAGCAGCCAAGTAGGAGGGGGAGATGAAAAACTGTTTTTT,CASSQVGGGDEKLFF
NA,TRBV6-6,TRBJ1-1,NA,TGTGCCAGCAGCCATGATCAGGTGAACACTGAAGCTTTCTTT,CASSHDQVNTEAFF
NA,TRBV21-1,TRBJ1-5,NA,TGTGCCAGCAGCAAACGACCTTTGAGGGGCAGCAATCAGCCCCAGCATTTT,CASSKRPLRGSNQPQHF
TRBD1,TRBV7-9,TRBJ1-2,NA,TGTGCCAGCAGGCCTGGGACAGGCCGGATCTATGGCTACACCTTC,CASRPGTGRIYGYTF
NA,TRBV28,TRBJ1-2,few,TGTGCCAGCAGTTTGTCCTTCAACTATGGCTACACCTTC,CASSLSFNYGYTF
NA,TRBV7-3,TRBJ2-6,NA,TGTGCCAGCAGTACCTTCCAGGGGTCCCGCTCTGGGGCCAACGTCCTGACTTTC,CASSTFQGSRSGANVLTF
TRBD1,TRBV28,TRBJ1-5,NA,TGTGCCAGCAGTGCCCACCTTGGGACAGGGAATAGCAATCAGCCCCAGCATTTT,CASSAHLGTGNSNQPQHF
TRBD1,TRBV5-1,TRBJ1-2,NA,TGCGCCAGCAGCTTGAGATTCCGGGACAGGGGGCTCTATGGCTACACCTTC,CASSLRFRDRGLYGYTF
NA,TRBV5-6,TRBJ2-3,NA,TGTGCCAGCAGCGTGGGAGGCGGACTCACAGATACGCAGTATTTT,CASSVGGGLTDTQYF
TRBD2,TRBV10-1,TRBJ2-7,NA,TGCGCCCGACGGGCCGCGTTCCTTTCTAGCGGGAGTTTCTACGAGCAGTACTTC,CARRAAFLSSGSFYEQYF
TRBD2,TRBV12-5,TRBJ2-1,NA,TGTGCTAGTGGTTTGGGTCTAGGGCTAGCGGACTACAATGAGCAGTTCTTC,CASGLGLGLADYNEQFF
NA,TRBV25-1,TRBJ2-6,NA,TGTGCCAGGGCTGGGGCCAACGTCCTGACTTTC,CARAGANVLTF